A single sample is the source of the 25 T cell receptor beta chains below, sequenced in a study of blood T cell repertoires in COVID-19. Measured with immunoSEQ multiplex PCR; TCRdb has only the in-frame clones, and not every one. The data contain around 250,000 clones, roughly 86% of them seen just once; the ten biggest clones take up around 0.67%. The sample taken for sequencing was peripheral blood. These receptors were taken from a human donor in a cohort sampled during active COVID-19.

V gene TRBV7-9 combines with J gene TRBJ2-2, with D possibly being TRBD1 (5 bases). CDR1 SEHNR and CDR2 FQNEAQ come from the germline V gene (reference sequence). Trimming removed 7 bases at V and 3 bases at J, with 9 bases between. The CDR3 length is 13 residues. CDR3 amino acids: CASTRGDTGELFF. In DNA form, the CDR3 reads TGTGCCAGCACAAGGGGTGACACCGGGGAGCTGTTTTTT.

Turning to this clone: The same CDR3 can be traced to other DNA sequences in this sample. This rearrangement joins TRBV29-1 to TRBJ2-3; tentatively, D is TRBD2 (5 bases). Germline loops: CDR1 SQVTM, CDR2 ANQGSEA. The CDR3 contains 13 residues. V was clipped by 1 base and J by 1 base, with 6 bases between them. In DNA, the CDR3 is TGCAGCGTTGAAGTCGGGGGCACAGATACGCAGTATTTT. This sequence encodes CSVEVGGTDTQYF.

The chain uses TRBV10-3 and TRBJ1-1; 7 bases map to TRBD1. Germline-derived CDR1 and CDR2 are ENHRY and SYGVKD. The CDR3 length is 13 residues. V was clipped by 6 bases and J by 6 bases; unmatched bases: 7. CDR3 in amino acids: CAISLTGSAEAFF. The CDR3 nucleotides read TGTGCCATCAGCCTGACAGGGAGCGCTGAAGCTTTCTTT.

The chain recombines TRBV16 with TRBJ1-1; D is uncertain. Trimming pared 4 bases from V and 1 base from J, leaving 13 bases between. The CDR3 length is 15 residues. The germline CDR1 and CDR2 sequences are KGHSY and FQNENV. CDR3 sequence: CASSRAGRENTEAFF. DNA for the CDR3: TGTGCCAGCAGCCGGGCCGGACGGGAGAACACTGAAGCTTTCTTT.

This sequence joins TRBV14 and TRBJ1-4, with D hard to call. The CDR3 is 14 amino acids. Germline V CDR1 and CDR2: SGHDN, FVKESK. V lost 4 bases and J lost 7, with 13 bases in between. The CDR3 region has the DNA TGTGCCAGCAGCCCACGGACTAGTGGTGAAAAACTGTTTTTT. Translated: CASSPRTSGEKLFF.

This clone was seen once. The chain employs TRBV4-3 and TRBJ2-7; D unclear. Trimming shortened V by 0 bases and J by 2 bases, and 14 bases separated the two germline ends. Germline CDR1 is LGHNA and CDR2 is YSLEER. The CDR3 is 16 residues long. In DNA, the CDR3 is TGCGCCAGCAGCCAAGAGTTTAGCACGGTCGCCTACGAGCAGTACTTC. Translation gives CASSQEFSTVAYEQYF.

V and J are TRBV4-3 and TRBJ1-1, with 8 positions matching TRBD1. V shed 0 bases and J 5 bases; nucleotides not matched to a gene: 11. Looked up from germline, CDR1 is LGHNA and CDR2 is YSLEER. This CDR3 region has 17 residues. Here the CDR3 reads CASSQDLRGQGNTEAFF. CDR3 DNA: TGCGCCAGCAGCCAAGATCTAAGAGGACAGGGAAATACTGAAGCTTTCTTT.

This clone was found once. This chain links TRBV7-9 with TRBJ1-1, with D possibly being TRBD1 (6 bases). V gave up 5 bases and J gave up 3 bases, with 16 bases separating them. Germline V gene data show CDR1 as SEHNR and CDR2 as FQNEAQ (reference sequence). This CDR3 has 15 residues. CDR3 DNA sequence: TGTGCCAGCAGCCACCCGGGGGGCGCGTACACTGAAGCTTTCTTT. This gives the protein CASSHPGGAYTEAFF.

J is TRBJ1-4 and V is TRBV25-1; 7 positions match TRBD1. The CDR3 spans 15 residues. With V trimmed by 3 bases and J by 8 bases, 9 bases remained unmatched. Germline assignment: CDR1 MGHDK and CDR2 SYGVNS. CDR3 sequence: CASSDYRGDSEKLFF. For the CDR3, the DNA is TGTGCCAGCAGTGATTACAGGGGAGATTCGGAAAAACTGTTTTTT.

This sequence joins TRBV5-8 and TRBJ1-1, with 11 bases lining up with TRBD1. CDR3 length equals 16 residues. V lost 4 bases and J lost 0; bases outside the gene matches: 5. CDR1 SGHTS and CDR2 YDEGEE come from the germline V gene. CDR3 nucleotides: TGTGCCAGCAGCCCCGGGACAGGGGGGGTGAACACTGAAGCTTTCTTT. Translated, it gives CASSPGTGGVNTEAFF.

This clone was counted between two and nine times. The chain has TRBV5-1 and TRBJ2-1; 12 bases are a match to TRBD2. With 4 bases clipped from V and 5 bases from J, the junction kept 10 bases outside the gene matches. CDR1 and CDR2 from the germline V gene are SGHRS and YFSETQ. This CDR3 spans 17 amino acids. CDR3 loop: CASSPPTSGGPDNEQFF. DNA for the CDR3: TGCGCCAGCAGCCCCCCGACTAGCGGGGGCCCCGACAATGAGCAGTTCTTC.

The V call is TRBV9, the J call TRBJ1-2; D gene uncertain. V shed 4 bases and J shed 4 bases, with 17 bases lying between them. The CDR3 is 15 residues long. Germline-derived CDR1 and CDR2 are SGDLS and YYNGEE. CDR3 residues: CASSPSLQPTYGYTF. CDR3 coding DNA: TGTGCCAGCAGCCCATCCTTACAGCCTACCTATGGCTACACCTTC.

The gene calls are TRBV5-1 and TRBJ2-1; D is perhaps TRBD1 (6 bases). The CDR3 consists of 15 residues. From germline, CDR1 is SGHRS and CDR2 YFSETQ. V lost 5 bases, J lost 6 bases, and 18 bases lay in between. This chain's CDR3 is CASSPPAGDGNEQFF. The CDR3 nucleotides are TGCGCCAGCAGTCCCCCCGCAGGGGACGGCAATGAGCAGTTCTTC.

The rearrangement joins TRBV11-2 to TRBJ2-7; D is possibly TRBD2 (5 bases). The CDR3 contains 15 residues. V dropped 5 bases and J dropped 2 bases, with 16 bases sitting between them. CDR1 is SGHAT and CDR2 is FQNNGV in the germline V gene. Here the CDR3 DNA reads TGTGCCAGCAGCCCCCGGTGGGAGCTACCCTACGAGCAGTACTTC. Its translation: CASSPRWELPYEQYF. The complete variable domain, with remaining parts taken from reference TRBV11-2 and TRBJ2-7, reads EAGVAQSPRYKIIEKRQSVAFWCNPISGHATLYWYQQILGQGPKLLIQFQNNGVVDDSQLPKDRFSAERLKGVDSTLKIQPAKLEDSAVYLCASSPRWELPYEQYFGPGTRLTVT.

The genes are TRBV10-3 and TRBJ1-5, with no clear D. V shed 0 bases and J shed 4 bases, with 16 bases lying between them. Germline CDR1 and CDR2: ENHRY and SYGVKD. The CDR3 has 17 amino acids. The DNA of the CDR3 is TGTGCCATCAGTGAGTCGAGCGCGGCGGGAGGGAATCAGCCCCAGCATTTT. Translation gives CAISESSAAGGNQPQHF.

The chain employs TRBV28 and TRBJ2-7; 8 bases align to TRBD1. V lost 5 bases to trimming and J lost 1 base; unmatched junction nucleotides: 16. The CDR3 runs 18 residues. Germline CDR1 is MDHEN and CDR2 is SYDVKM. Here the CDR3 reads CASSPLPFSGGLSYEQYF. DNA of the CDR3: TGTGCCAGCAGTCCCCTCCCGTTTTCAGGGGGCTTATCCTACGAGCAGTACTTC.

Written as DNA, the CDR3 is TGTGCCAGCAGTTTAAAGTGGGACGGGAGGGGCTCCTACGAGCAGTACTTC. It codes for CASSLKWDGRGSYEQYF. This chain uses TRBV27 with TRBJ2-7, with 8 bases that match TRBD2. Trimming removed 2 bases from V and 0 bases from J; junction bases left unmatched: 9. Per germline, CDR1 MNHEY and CDR2 SMNVEV (reference sequence). The CDR3 runs 17 residues.

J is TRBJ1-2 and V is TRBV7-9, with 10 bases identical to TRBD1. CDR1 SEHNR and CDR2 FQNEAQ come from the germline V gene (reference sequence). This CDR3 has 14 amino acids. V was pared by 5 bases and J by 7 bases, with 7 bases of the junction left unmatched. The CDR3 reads CASSPRQGAGGYTF. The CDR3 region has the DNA TGTGCCAGCAGCCCCAGACAGGGGGCGGGTGGCTACACCTTC.

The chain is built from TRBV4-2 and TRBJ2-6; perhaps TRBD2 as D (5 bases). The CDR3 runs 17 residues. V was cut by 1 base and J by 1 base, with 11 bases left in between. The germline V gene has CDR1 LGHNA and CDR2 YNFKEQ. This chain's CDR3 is CASSQGRGLSGANVLTF. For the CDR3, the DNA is TGTGCCAGCAGCCAAGGCCGTGGACTGTCTGGGGCCAACGTCCTGACTTTC.

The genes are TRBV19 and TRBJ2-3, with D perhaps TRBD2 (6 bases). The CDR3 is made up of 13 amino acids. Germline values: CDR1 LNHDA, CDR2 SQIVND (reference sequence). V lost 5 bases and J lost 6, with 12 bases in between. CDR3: CASSAGLTDTQYF. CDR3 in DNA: TGTGCCAGTAGTGCCGGACTAACCGATACGCAGTATTTT.

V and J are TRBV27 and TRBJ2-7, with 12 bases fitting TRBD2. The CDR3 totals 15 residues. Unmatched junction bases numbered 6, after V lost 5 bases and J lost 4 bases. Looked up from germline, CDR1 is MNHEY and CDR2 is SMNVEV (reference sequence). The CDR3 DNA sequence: TGTGCCAGCAGTCTTCTAGCGGGGGGGTTTTACGAGCAGTACTTC. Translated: CASSLLAGGFYEQYF.

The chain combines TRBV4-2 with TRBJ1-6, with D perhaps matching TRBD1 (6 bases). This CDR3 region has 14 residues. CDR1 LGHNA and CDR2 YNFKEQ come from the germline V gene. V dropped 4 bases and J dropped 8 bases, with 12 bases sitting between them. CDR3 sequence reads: CASSLQGGDSPLHF. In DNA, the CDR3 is TGTGCCAGCAGCCTACAGGGTGGGGATTCACCCCTCCACTTT.

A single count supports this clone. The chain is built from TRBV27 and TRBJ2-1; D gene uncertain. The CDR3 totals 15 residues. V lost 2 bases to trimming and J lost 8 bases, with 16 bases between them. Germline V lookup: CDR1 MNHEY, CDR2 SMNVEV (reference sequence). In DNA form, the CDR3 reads TGTGCCAGCAGTTTAGCCCCTTACAGTGTCGATGAGCAGTTCTTC. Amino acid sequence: CASSLAPYSVDEQFF.

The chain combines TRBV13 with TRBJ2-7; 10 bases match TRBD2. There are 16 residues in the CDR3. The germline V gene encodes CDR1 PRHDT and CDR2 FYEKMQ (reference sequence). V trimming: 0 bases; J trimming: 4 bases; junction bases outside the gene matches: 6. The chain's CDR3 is CASSLGLAGAFYEQYF. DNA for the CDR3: TGTGCCAGCAGCTTAGGCCTAGCGGGAGCATTTTACGAGCAGTACTTC.

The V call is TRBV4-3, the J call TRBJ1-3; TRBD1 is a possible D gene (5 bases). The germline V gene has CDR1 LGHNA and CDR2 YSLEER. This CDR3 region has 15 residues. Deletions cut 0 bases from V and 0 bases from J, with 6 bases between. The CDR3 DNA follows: TGCGCCAGCAGCCAAGACGGGGGCTCTGGAAACACCATATATTTT. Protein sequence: CASSQDGGSGNTIYF.